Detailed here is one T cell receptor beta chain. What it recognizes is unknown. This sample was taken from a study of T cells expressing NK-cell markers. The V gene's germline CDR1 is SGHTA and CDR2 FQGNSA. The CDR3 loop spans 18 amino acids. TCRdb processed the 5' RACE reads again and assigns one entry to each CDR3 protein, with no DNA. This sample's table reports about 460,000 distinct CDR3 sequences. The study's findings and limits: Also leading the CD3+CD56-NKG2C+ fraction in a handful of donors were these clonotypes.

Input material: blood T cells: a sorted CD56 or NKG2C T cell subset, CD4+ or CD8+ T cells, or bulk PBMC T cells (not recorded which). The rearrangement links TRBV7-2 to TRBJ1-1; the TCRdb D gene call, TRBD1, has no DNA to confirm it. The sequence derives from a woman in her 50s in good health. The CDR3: CASSLYVRARSVNTEAFF.